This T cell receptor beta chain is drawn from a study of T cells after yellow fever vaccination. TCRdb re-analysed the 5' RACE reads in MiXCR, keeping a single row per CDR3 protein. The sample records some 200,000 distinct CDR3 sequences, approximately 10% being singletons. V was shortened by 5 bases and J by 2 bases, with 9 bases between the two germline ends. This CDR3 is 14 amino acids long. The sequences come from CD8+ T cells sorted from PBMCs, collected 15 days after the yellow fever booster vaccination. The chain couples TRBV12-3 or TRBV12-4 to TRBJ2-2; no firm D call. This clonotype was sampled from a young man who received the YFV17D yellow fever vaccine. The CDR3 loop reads CASSPNSNTGELFF. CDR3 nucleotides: TGTGCCAGCAGTCCCAACAGTAACACCGGGGAGCTGTTTTTT.